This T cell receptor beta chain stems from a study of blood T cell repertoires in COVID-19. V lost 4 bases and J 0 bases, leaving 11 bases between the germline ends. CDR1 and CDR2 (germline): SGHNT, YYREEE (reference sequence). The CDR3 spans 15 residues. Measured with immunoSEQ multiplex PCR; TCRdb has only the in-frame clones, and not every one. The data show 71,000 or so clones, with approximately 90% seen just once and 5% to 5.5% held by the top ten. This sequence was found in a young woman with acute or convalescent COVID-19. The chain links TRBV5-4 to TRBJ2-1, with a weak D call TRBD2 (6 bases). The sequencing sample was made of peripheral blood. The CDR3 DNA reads TGTGCCAGCAGCCCGGACTACCGCTCCTACAATGAGCAGTTCTTC. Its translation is CASSPDYRSYNEQFF.